This TCR beta chain was sequenced in a study of control samples from healthy donors and cancer patients. Trimming took off 0 bases at V and 0 bases at J, with 6 bases between the two ends. This CDR3 has 14 amino acids. The germline V gene encodes CDR1 MNHNY and CDR2 SVGAGI (reference sequence). Repertoires were generated with immunoSEQ multiplex PCR, while TCRdb's copy carries only in-frame clones and drops some. The sample holds over 150,000 clones, 96% seen once. The receptor's source is a woman in her thirties in good health. The sample comprised blood. The J gene is TRBJ2-7, the V gene TRBV6-6; TRBD2 is a possible D gene (5 bases). For the CDR3, the DNA is TGTGCCAGCAGTTACTCCGGGGACTCCTACGAGCAGTACTTC. The encoded protein is CASSYSGDSYEQYF.